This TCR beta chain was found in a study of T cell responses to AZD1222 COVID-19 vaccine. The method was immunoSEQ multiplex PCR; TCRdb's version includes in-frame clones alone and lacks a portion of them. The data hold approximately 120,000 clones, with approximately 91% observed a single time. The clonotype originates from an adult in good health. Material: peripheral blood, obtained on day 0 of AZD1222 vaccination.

CDR3 nucleotides: TGTGCCAGCAGACACAGGGGGCGCAGGGGTGAGCAGTTCTTC. Its translation is CASRHRGRRGEQFF. The genes are TRBV6-5 and TRBJ2-1; TRBD1 agrees at 9 bases. J gave up 9 bases and V 6 bases, and 9 bases lay outside the gene matches. This CDR3 is built from 14 residues. The germline gives CDR1 MNHEY, CDR2 SVGAGI.